The 27 T cell receptor beta chains listed next were all sequenced from one sample in a study of blood T cell repertoires in COVID-19 (dated by TCRdb to 2019 to 2021). Libraries were made using the immunoSEQ multiplex PCR assay. TCRdb carries this immuneACCESS record with in-frame sequences only. Its versions omit some clonotypes, under half of them owing to an unresolved V gene in the studies checked, with the rest unexplained. The table for this sample lists about 210,000 clones; about 85% of them were counted only once. 10% to 13% of the sample is taken by the ten largest. Sequences were obtained from peripheral blood. The receptor set was obtained from a woman older than 75 with COVID-19, enrolled during active disease.

This chain links TRBV12-5 with TRBJ2-5; 13 bases fit TRBD2. The CDR3 runs 15 residues. With 6 bases clipped from V and 7 bases from J, the junction kept 8 bases outside the gene matches. CDR1 is LGHNT and CDR2 is FRNRAP in the germline V gene. The CDR3 reads CASGRTSGGLVTQYF. The CDR3 DNA reads TGTGCTAGTGGCCGGACTAGCGGGGGATTAGTGACCCAGTACTTC.

The V and J genes are TRBV28 and TRBJ2-5, with 8 nucleotides matching TRBD1. The junction had 13 bases not matched to a gene; V was cut back by 5 bases and J by 5 bases. The CDR3 totals 16 residues. Germline lookup yields CDR1 MDHEN and CDR2 SYDVKM. CDR3 coding DNA: TGTGCCAGCAGTGACCAGGGATGGACAGGGCGGGAGACCCAGTACTTC. This gives the protein CASSDQGWTGRETQYF. The whole variable domain, remainder taken from reference TRBV28 and TRBJ2-5, is DVKVTQSSRYLVKRTGEKVFLECVQDMDHENMFWYRQDPGLGLRLIYFSYDVKMKEKGDIPEGYSVSREKKERFSLILESASTNQTSMYLCASSDQGWTGRETQYFGPGTRLLVL.

The J gene is TRBJ1-1, the V gene TRBV2; D is uncertain. This CDR3 region has 15 residues. The V gene's germline CDR1 is SNHLY and CDR2 FYNNEI. Trimming took 6 bases from V and 0 from J, leaving 14 bases between them. CDR3 sequence: CASRVAAGMNTEAFF. The CDR3, as DNA: TGTGCCAGCAGAGTGGCAGCGGGTATGAACACTGAAGCTTTCTTT. Full variable domain (rest looked up from reference TRBV2 and TRBJ1-1): EPEVTQTPSHQVTQMGQEVILRCVPISNHLYFYWYRQILGQKVEFLVSFYNNEISEKSEIFDDQFSVERPDGSNFTLKIRSTKLEDSAMYFCASRVAAGMNTEAFFGQGTRLTVV.

The chain links TRBV28 to TRBJ2-2; perhaps TRBD2 as D (7 bases). Germline V gene data show CDR1 as MDHEN and CDR2 as SYDVKM. There are 15 residues in the CDR3. Trimming shortened V by 6 bases and J by 2 bases, and 13 bases separated the two germline ends. The CDR3 sequence: CASSLWGGNTGELFF. The DNA for the CDR3 is TGTGCCAGCAGCCTCTGGGGGGGCAACACCGGGGAGCTGTTTTTT. The full variable domain, its missing parts supplied by reference TRBV28 and TRBJ2-2, is DVKVTQSSRYLVKRTGEKVFLECVQDMDHENMFWYRQDPGLGLRLIYFSYDVKMKEKGDIPEGYSVSREKKERFSLILESASTNQTSMYLCASSLWGGNTGELFFGEGSRLTVL.

V is TRBV28 and J is TRBJ2-7, with a weak D call TRBD1 (7 bases). Per germline, CDR1 MDHEN and CDR2 SYDVKM. CDR3 length equals 13 residues. Trimming left V 6 bases short and J 4 bases short, with 13 bases between. CDR3 nucleotides: TGTGCCAGCAGGCCGACAGGGACTTACGAGCAGTACTTC. This encodes CASRPTGTYEQYF.

The chain has TRBV9 and TRBJ1-2; perhaps TRBD1 as D (5 bases). V was cut by 3 bases and J by 4 bases, with 13 bases left in between. Per germline, CDR1 SGDLS and CDR2 YYNGEE. CDR3 length: 14 residues. In DNA, the CDR3 is TGTGCCAGCAGCGCCCCACAGGCCTCCTATGGCTACACCTTC. It specifies CASSAPQASYGYTF.

This clone was seen a handful of times. The chain uses TRBV2 and TRBJ1-2; 10 bases are a match to TRBD1. The CDR3 extends over 14 amino acids. With 7 bases clipped from V and 0 bases from J, the junction kept 2 bases outside the gene matches. CDR1 SNHLY and CDR2 FYNNEI come from the germline V gene. CDR3 bases: TGTGCCAGCACGGACAGGGGGGCTAACTATGGCTACACCTTC. Encoded protein: CASTDRGANYGYTF.

This clone was counted only a few times. This sequence joins TRBV6-5 and TRBJ1-5, with 7 bases fitting TRBD1. V was clipped by 7 bases and J by 8 bases; unmatched bases: 14. Per the germline V gene, CDR1 is MNHEY and CDR2 is SVGAGI. This CDR3 is built from 15 residues. The CDR3 DNA sequence: TGTGCCAGCACTTCTGACAGGGCGAAAGGCGAGCCCCAGCATTTT. Translated: CASTSDRAKGEPQHF.

V usage is TRBV27 and J usage is TRBJ2-7; TRBD2 might be the D (5 bases). The CDR3 runs to 12 residues. Germline V CDR1 and CDR2: MNHEY, SMNVEV (reference sequence). Trimming stripped 9 bases from V and 4 bases from J, with 13 bases between. The CDR3: CARAEVGYEQYV. In nucleotides, the CDR3 is TGTGCCAGGGCGGAGGTGGGGTACGAGCAGTACGTC.

The chain joins TRBV10-1 to TRBJ2-1, with D tentatively TRBD2 (5 bases). Deletions cut 6 bases from V and 8 bases from J, with 20 bases between. This CDR3 region has 15 residues. CDR1 is WNHNN, CDR2 SYGVQD, per germline (reference sequence). CDR3 region: CASRAPARLSHEQFF. Written as DNA, the CDR3 is TGCGCCAGCAGGGCCCCCGCCCGACTATCCCATGAGCAGTTCTTC.

J is TRBJ1-5 and V is TRBV7-9; no reliable D call. V lost 5 bases and J 5 bases, leaving 10 bases between the germline ends. Germline CDR1 reads SEHNR; CDR2 reads FQNEAQ (reference sequence). This CDR3 contains 13 residues. CDR3 sequence (DNA): TGTGCCAGCAGCAAGAGCGAGCATCAGCCCCAGCATTTT. Protein: CASSKSEHQPQHF.

This clone was seen a single time. The rearrangement uses TRBV14 and TRBJ2-5; weak D call: TRBD2 (5 bases). Germline lookup yields CDR1 SGHDN and CDR2 FVKESK. With 4 bases removed from V and 5 bases from J, the gap between germline ends came to 17 bases. This CDR3 contains 15 residues. CDR3: CASSPTTTRWETQYF. CDR3 DNA sequence: TGTGCCAGCAGCCCAACGACTACAAGATGGGAGACCCAGTACTTC.

The chain has TRBV5-1 and TRBJ1-5, with D perhaps TRBD1 (5 bases). The CDR3 consists of 15 residues. V lost 3 bases to trimming and J lost 0 bases, with 10 bases between them. The germline gives CDR1 SGHRS, CDR2 YFSETQ. The chain's CDR3 is CASSSGLNSNQPQHF. The CDR3 nucleotides are TGCGCCAGCAGCTCGGGACTGAATAGCAATCAGCCCCAGCATTTT.

The chain carries TRBV4-3 and TRBJ1-6; possibly TRBD1 for D (6 bases). Looked up from germline, CDR1 is LGHNA and CDR2 is YSLEER. This CDR3 has 14 residues. Trimming shortened V by 1 base and J by 7 bases, and 8 bases separated the two germline ends. The CDR3 DNA is TGCGCCAGCAGCCAAGCCCAGGGGAATTCACCCCTCCACTTT. Translated, it gives CASSQAQGNSPLHF.

The chain employs TRBV29-1 and TRBJ1-6; a weak D match, TRBD1 (5 bases). The CDR3 loop spans 13 amino acids. Germline assignment: CDR1 SQVTM and CDR2 ANQGSEA. The V gene lost 7 bases and the J gene lost 6 bases, with 13 bases spanning the gap. The CDR3 loop is CSARLQGNSPLHF. CDR3 DNA: TGCAGCGCCCGCCTCCAGGGTAATTCACCCCTCCACTTT. The complete variable domain, with remaining parts taken from reference TRBV29-1 and TRBJ1-6, reads SAVISQKPSRDICQRGTSLTIQCQVDSQVTMMFWYRQQPGQSLTLIATANQGSEATYESGFVIDKFPISRPNLTFSTLTVSNMSPEDSSIYLCSARLQGNSPLHFGNGTRLTVT.

V and J are TRBV27 and TRBJ2-5; 8 bases are shared with TRBD2. The CDR3 runs 14 residues. Losses at the gene ends were 5 bases for V and 5 bases for J; bases not matched to a gene: 7. The germline CDR1 and CDR2 sequences are MNHEY and SMNVEV (reference sequence). Written as DNA, the CDR3 is TGTGCCAGCAGTGGAAGCGGGGGTTGGGAGACCCAGTACTTC. Its translation: CASSGSGGWETQYF.

V and J are TRBV3-1 (or the pseudogene TRBV3-2) and TRBJ1-3; D gene unclear. This CDR3 contains 14 residues. CDR1 and CDR2 from the germline V gene are LGHDT and YNNKEL (reference sequence). V was trimmed by 4 bases and J by 4 bases, leaving 11 bases between them. This CDR3 is CASSPSGPGNTIYF. For the CDR3, the DNA is TGTGCCAGCAGCCCCTCGGGTCCCGGAAACACCATATATTTT.

This clone was observed a few times. The rearrangement uses TRBV6-1 and TRBJ2-7, with 12 bases lining up with TRBD1. The ends lost 0 bases at V and 4 bases at J; junction bases unmatched: 4. Per the germline V gene, CDR1 is MNHNS and CDR2 is SASEGT. This CDR3 is built from 16 residues. The CDR3 coding sequence is TGTGCCAGCAGTGAAGCGCGGGACAGGGGGCGATACGAGCAGTACGTC. Its protein product is CASSEARDRGRYEQYV.

This clone was detected only once. The chain couples TRBV5-1 to TRBJ2-3; 7 positions agree with TRBD2. V shed 0 bases and J 2 bases; nucleotides not matched to a gene: 9. The CDR3 consists of 17 residues. Germline V gene lookup returns CDR1 SGHRS and CDR2 YFSETQ. CDR3 amino acids: CASSLASSSGYTDTQYF. The DNA for the CDR3 is TGCGCCAGCAGCTTGGCTTCCTCTAGCGGCTACACAGATACGCAGTATTTT.

The chain combines TRBV6-5 with TRBJ1-6; TRBD1 matches at 7 bases. Germline V lookup: CDR1 MNHEY, CDR2 SVGAGI. V lost 1 base, J lost 8 bases, and 5 bases stayed unmatched. The CDR3 sequence is 15 residues long. The CDR3 protein is CASSYWGTEDSPLHF. The CDR3 DNA reads as TGTGCCAGCAGTTACTGGGGGACAGAGGATTCACCCCTCCACTTT.

The V and J genes are TRBV18 and TRBJ2-7, with D unresolved. CDR3 length equals 17 residues. Germline lookup yields CDR1 KGHSH and CDR2 LQKENI. V shed 2 bases and J shed 2 bases, with 19 bases lying between them. CDR3 loop: CASSPMNRPAFTYEQYF. In DNA form, the CDR3 reads TGTGCCAGCTCACCAATGAACAGACCGGCGTTCACCTACGAGCAGTACTTC.

The count of this clone is one. J is TRBJ1-1 and V is TRBV10-3, with TRBD1 as a possible D gene (5 bases). Looked up from germline, CDR1 is ENHRY and CDR2 is SYGVKD. V was clipped by 4 bases and J by 4 bases, with 16 bases between them. CDR3 length equals 15 residues. The CDR3 is CAISVGAGLVTEAFF. CDR3 DNA: TGTGCCATCAGTGTTGGGGCAGGGTTGGTCACTGAAGCTTTCTTT.

The chain joins TRBV6-2 or TRBV6-3 to TRBJ2-2; possible D gene TRBD1, 5 bases. V was pared by 2 bases and J by 3 bases, with 10 bases between. From germline, CDR1 is MNHEY and CDR2 SVGEGT. The CDR3 is 15 residues long. CDR3 nucleotide sequence: TGTGCCAGCAGTTACCAGGGCCTTGACACCGGGGAGCTGTTTTTT. Protein sequence: CASSYQGLDTGELFF.

The V call is TRBV4-1, the J call TRBJ2-7; the D gene is possibly TRBD1 (5 bases). In germline, CDR1 is MGHRA, CDR2 YSYEKL. Trimming shortened V by 1 base and J by 3 bases, and 16 bases separated the two germline ends. This CDR3 is 16 amino acids long. The CDR3 DNA reads as TGCGCCAGCAGCCAAGCGTGGGGCGGTGACGACTACGAGCAGTACTTC. It codes for CASSQAWGGDDYEQYF.

V usage is TRBV18 and J usage is TRBJ2-3; the D gene is possibly TRBD2 (6 bases). Germline V gene sequence: CDR1 KGHSH, CDR2 LQKENI. CDR3 length: 16 residues. V lost 1 base and J 3 bases, leaving 14 bases between the germline ends. The DNA for the CDR3 is TGTGCCAGCTCACCACGGGCTAGCGACTTTACAGATACGCAGTATTTT. Protein product: CASSPRASDFTDTQYF.

Concerning this clone itself: One end of the junction is discordant with germline, which a read error may explain. The chain has TRBV6-6 and TRBJ2-2; D gene ambiguous. The germline gives CDR1 MNHNY, CDR2 SVGAGI (reference sequence). The CDR3 spans 13 residues. The CDR3 sequence is CASSYSNTRELFF. In nucleotides, the CDR3 is TGTGCCAGCAGTTACTCGAACACCCGGGAGCTGTTTTTT.

This chain joins TRBV6-5 and TRBJ2-5; no firm D call. The CDR3 consists of 14 residues. CDR1 and CDR2 (germline): MNHEY, SVGAGI. V dropped 5 bases and J dropped 2 bases, with 12 bases sitting between them. The CDR3 DNA reads as TGTGCCAGCAGTAACCAGGTACCTCAAGAGACCCAGTACTTC. Translated: CASSNQVPQETQYF.